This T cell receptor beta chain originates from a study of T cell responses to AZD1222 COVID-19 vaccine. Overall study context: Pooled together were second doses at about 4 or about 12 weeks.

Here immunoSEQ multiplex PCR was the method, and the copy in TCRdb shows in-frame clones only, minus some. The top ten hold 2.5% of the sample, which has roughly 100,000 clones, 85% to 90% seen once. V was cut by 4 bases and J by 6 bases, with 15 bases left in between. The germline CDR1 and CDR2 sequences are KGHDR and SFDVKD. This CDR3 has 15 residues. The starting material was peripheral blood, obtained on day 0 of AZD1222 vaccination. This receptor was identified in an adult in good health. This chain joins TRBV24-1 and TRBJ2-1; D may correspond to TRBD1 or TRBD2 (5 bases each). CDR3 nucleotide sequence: TGTGCCACCAGTGACCGTAAATCGAGGGGCAATGAGCAGTTCTTC. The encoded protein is CATSDRKSRGNEQFF.